The next 2 T cell receptor beta chains were all read from a single sample in a study of CD8+CD57+ T cells in acquired aplastic anemia. Only patients with CD8+CD57+ cell expansion on flow cytometry were chosen for sequencing. Genomic DNA acted as the template from which TCR beta VDJ combination and CDR3 sequence profiling were carried out. In TCRdb, the reads were re-called with MiXCR into one record per CDR3 protein. In the table there are some 170,000 distinct CDR3 sequences, 45% to 55% of which are singletons. The sample taken for sequencing was sorted CD4+, CD8+, or CD8+CD57+ T cells (not recorded which) from PBMCs. These receptor sequences come from a human donor with aplastic anemia.

This rearrangement joins TRBV29-1 to TRBJ2-2; tentatively, D is TRBD2 (6 bases). Trimming shortened V by 3 bases and J by 7 bases, and 18 bases separated the two germline ends. The CDR3 spans 15 residues. Germline loops: CDR1 SQVTM, CDR2 ANQGSEA. CDR3 in DNA: TGCAGCGTTGAGTCCCGCGGGATTGATGGCGGGGAGCTGTTTTTT. It is translated as CSVESRGIDGGELFF.

In its sample, this clonotype was seen once. The genes are TRBV10-3 and TRBJ1-1; D is unresolved. Germline V gene data show CDR1 as ENHRY and CDR2 as SYGVKD. V lost 4 bases to trimming and J lost 0 bases, with 3 bases between them. The CDR3 is 12 residues long. This chain's CDR3 is CAISALNTEAFF. Written as DNA, the CDR3 is TGTGCCATCAGTGCATTGAACACTGAAGCTTTCTTT.